These T cell receptor beta chains were read from a single sample in a study of cytomegalovirus exposure and HLA in healthy donors. Repertoires were generated with immunoSEQ multiplex PCR, while TCRdb's copy carries only in-frame clones and drops some. The sample lists under 200,000 clones, 75% seen once, with over 4.5% in the top ten. Sequenced: PBMCs. The receptors were sampled from a male donor in good health and CMV-seronegative. Both conserved end residues are part of each CDR3. D genes are given only for firm matches. Part of the rows lack a size; the others show once, few, many or a class for expanded clones.

length: 15; D: TRBD2; J: TRBJ2-3; size: once; V: TRBV5-1; DNA: TGCGCCAGCAGCCCCGGGACTAGGTCAACAGATACGCAGTATTTT; CDR3: CASSPGTRSTDTQYF
length: 15; D: -; J: TRBJ2-2; size: -; V: TRBV19; DNA: TGTGCCAGTAGTATGGCCAGGGATTTGGCCGGGGAGCTGTTTTTT; CDR3: CASSMARDLAGELFF
length: 12; D: -; J: TRBJ1-2; size: -; V: TRBV6-6; DNA: TGTGCCAGCAGTCCAGGGGCAGAGGGCTACACCTTC; CDR3: CASSPGAEGYTF
length: 14; D: TRBD2; J: TRBJ2-4; size: -; V: TRBV19; DNA: TGTGCCAGTAGTATGCCTTCGGGAGGGCCGAACCAGTACTTC; CDR3: CASSMPSGGPNQYF
length: 12; D: -; J: TRBJ2-5; size: -; V: TRBV7-9; DNA: TGTTCCAGCAGCTTAGTCAGAGAGACCCAGTACTTC; CDR3: CSSSLVRETQYF
length: 13; D: TRBD2; J: TRBJ2-3; size: -; V: TRBV6-5; DNA: TGTGCCAGCAAGAGCGGGAGAGGGGATACGCAGTATTTT; CDR3: CASKSGRGDTQYF
length: 12; D: -; J: TRBJ2-1; size: few; V: TRBV30; DNA: TGTGCCTGGAGCGCAGGGGATGCGGGGCAGTTCTTC; CDR3: CAWSAGDAGQFF
length: 16; D: -; J: TRBJ1-6; size: -; V: TRBV6-1; DNA: TGTGCCAGCAGTGAAGCGCTCCAGCTAGGTAATTCACCCCTCCACTTT; CDR3: CASSEALQLGNSPLHF
length: 14; D: TRBD1; J: TRBJ2-7; size: -; V: TRBV6-5; DNA: TGTGCCAGCAGTTACGCTGACAGGGCCTACGAGCAGTACTTC; CDR3: CASSYADRAYEQYF
length: 14; D: -; J: TRBJ2-7; size: -; V: TRBV10-1; DNA: TGCGCCAGCAGTGAGTTAGCGGTTTCCTACGAGCAGTACTTC; CDR3: CASSELAVSYEQYF
length: 15; D: -; J: TRBJ2-7; size: once; V: TRBV28; DNA: TGTGCCAGCAGCCTGGGGGGACTGGCCATCTACGAGCAGTACTTC; CDR3: CASSLGGLAIYEQYF
length: 10; D: -; J: TRBJ1-2; size: -; V: TRBV20-1; DNA: TGCAGTGCTTCGGACTATGGCTACACCTTC; CDR3: CSASDYGYTF
length: 10; D: -; J: TRBJ2-7; size: -; V: TRBV7-6; DNA: TGTGCCAGCAGCCACTACGAGCAGTACTTC; CDR3: CASSHYEQYF
length: 14; D: -; J: TRBJ2-3; size: -; V: TRBV2; DNA: TGTGCCAGCAGTGAAGGCCTAAGCACAGATACGCAGTATTTT; CDR3: CASSEGLSTDTQYF
length: 14; D: TRBD1; J: TRBJ1-4; size: -; V: TRBV6-1; DNA: TGTGCCAGCAGCGACAGGGGCGGGCGTGAAAAACTGTTTTTT; CDR3: CASSDRGGREKLFF
length: 15; D: -; J: TRBJ2-7; size: -; V: TRBV6-6; DNA: TGTGCCAGCAGTTACTCCCGGGACTCCCCCTACGAGCAGTACTTC; CDR3: CASSYSRDSPYEQYF
length: 16; D: TRBD1; J: TRBJ1-2; size: -; V: TRBV5-1; DNA: TGCGCCAGCAGCCCGGCGGGGACAGGAGAGAACTATGGCTACACCTTC; CDR3: CASSPAGTGENYGYTF
length: 15; D: TRBD1; J: TRBJ1-5; size: -; V: TRBV19; DNA: TGTGCCAGTAGGGTCGCCGGGACAGAGAATCAGCCCCAGCATTTT; CDR3: CASRVAGTENQPQHF
length: 14; D: -; J: TRBJ1-1; size: -; V: TRBV5-1; DNA: TGCGCCAGCAGCTTGGATCAGGGGACGAGTGAAGCTTTCTTT; CDR3: CASSLDQGTSEAFF
length: 13; D: -; J: TRBJ1-1; size: -; V: TRBV7-9; DNA: TGTGCCAGCAGCATAGCGGGCGGGAATGAAGCTTTCTTT; CDR3: CASSIAGGNEAFF
length: 15; D: -; J: TRBJ2-2; size: -; V: TRBV7-3; DNA: TGTGCCAGCAGCTTAACTCCTACTAGCACCGGGGAGCTGTTTTTT; CDR3: CASSLTPTSTGELFF
length: 15; D: -; J: TRBJ1-1; size: -; V: TRBV6-5; DNA: TGTGCCAGCAGTTACAGCAGGGATAAGAGCGCTGAAGCTTTCTTT; CDR3: CASSYSRDKSAEAFF
length: 15; D: -; J: TRBJ1-4; size: -; V: TRBV25-1; DNA: TGTGCCAGCAGTGAAGGCACTACAACTAATGAAAAACTGTTTTTT; CDR3: CASSEGTTTNEKLFF
length: 16; D: TRBD1; J: TRBJ2-5; size: few; V: TRBV9; DNA: TGTGCCAGCAGCCGAACAGGGGATACGCCCCAAGAGACCCAGTACTTC; CDR3: CASSRTGDTPQETQYF
length: 15; D: -; J: TRBJ2-7; size: -; V: TRBV25-1; DNA: TGTGCCAGCAGCGATGAGGGGACTCGGATCTACGAGCAGTACTTC; CDR3: CASSDEGTRIYEQYF
length: 18; D: TRBD2; J: TRBJ2-3; size: -; V: TRBV5-4; DNA: TGTGCCAGCAGCCCGGGACTAGCGGGGGGCCGAGCCGCAGATACGCAGTATTTT; CDR3: CASSPGLAGGRAADTQYF
length: 13; D: -; J: TRBJ2-1; size: -; V: TRBV7-7; DNA: TGTGCCAGCAGCTTAAACGTACGGGATGAGCAGTTCTTC; CDR3: CASSLNVRDEQFF
length: 11; D: -; J: TRBJ2-5; size: -; V: TRBV28; DNA: TGTGCCAGCAGTTTCGAGGGGACCCAGTACTTC; CDR3: CASSFEGTQYF
length: 14; D: -; J: TRBJ2-5; size: -; V: TRBV19; DNA: TGTGCCAGTAGTATAGCACAGGGACAAGAGACCCAGTACTTC; CDR3: CASSIAQGQETQYF
length: 12; D: -; J: TRBJ2-7; size: -; V: TRBV30; DNA: TGTGCCTGGACCCCGAGTTCCTACGAGCAGTACTTC; CDR3: CAWTPSSYEQYF